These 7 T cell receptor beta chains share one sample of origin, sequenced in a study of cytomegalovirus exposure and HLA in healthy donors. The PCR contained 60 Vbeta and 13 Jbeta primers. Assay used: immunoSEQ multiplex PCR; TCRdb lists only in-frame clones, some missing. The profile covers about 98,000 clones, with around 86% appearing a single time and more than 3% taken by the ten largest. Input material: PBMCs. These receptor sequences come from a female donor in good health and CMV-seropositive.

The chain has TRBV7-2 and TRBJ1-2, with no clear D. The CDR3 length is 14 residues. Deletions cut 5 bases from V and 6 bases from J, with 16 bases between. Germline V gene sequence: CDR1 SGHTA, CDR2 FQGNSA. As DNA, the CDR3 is TGTGCCAGCAGCGCTCGTTTTGGGAGGGATGGCTACACCTTC. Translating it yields CASSARFGRDGYTF.

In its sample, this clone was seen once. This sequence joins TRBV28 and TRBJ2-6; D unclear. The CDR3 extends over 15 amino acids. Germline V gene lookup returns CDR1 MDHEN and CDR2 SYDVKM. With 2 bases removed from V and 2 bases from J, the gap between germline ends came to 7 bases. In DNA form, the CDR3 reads TGTGCCAGCAGTTTACCGGTAACTGGGGCCAACGTCCTGACTTTC. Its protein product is CASSLPVTGANVLTF.

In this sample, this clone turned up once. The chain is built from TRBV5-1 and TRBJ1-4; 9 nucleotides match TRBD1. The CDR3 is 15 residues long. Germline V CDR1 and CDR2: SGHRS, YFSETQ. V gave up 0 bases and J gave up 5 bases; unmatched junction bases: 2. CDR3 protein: CASSLDGTGNEKLFF. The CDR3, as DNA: TGCGCCAGCAGCTTGGATGGGACAGGGAATGAAAAACTGTTTTTT.

CDR3 bases: TGTGCCAGTAGGACGGGACAGGGGGTTTATCAGCCCCAGCATTTT. It translates to CASRTGQGVYQPQHF. This chain connects TRBV19 to TRBJ1-5; 11 bases match TRBD1. J was trimmed by 5 bases and V by 6 bases; bases with no gene match: 6. The CDR3 contains 15 residues. Germline V lookup: CDR1 LNHDA, CDR2 SQIVND (reference sequence).

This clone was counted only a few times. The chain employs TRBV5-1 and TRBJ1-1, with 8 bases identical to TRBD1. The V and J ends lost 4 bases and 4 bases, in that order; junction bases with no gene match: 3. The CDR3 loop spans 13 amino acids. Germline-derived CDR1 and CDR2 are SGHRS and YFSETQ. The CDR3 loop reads CASSDTGGTEAFF. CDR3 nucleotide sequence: TGCGCCAGCAGCGATACAGGGGGCACTGAAGCTTTCTTT.

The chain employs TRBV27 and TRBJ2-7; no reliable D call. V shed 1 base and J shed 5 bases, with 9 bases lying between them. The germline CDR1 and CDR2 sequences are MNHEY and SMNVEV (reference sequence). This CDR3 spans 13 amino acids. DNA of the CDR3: TGTGCCAGCAGTTTATGGTACCCGGACGAGCAGTACTTC. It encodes CASSLWYPDEQYF.

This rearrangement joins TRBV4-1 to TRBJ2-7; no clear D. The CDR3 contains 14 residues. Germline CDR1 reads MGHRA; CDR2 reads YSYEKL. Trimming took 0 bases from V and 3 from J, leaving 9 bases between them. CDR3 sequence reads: CASSQDLNGYEQYF. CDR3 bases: TGCGCCAGCAGCCAAGATTTGAACGGCTACGAGCAGTACTTC.